The clone carrying this T cell receptor beta chain was observed at least ten times. What it binds is unknown. TCRdb reprocessed the reads via MiXCR and lists one record per CDR3 protein. The sample has about 110,000 distinct CDR3 sequences; 25% to 30% are singletons. Trimming removed 5 bases at V and 6 bases at J, with 20 bases between. The germline gives CDR1 SGHTA, CDR2 FQGNSA. The CDR3 runs 15 residues. This entry belongs to a study of T cell repertoires in cytomegalovirus infection. Study at large: Public signatures in TCR beta pointed to CMV infection and matching HLA type.

Study findings and constraints: Ex vivo responses were dominated by HLA-C-restricted CMV-specific TCR beta clonotypes.

The rearrangement links TRBV7-2 to TRBJ2-7; a possible D gene is TRBD2 (6 bases). The sequencing here drew on CD8+ T cells from cultured PBMCs, taken from culture after CMV antigen stimulation. The TCR comes from a human donor in good health (CMV status not recorded). Some clones in this sample may be carry-over from other donors' samples. DNA of the CDR3: TGTGCCAGCAGCCAAACATGGGGACTGCGCAGCGAGCAGTACTTC. Translating it yields CASSQTWGLRSEQYF.